This is a list of T cell receptor beta chains from one sample in a study of blood T cell repertoires in COVID-19. Clones were read by immunoSEQ multiplex PCR, and TCRdb kept only the in-frame ones, dropping some. The table records fewer than 250,000 clones, about 83% of them present only once. Sequenced input: peripheral blood. These receptors came from a human donor in a cohort sampled during active COVID-19. Each CDR3 is given with its conserved first and last residue. The D gene is left open where the match is weak. Expanded clones get a size class; other rows say once, few or many, or leave the size out.

NA	TRBV5-1	TRBJ1-2	TRBD1	CASRQGQEDGYTF	TGCGCCAGCAGGCAGGGACAGGAGGATGGCTACACCTTC
few	TRBV2	TRBJ2-7	TRBD1	CASRTGRLTYEQYF	TGTGCCAGCCGGACAGGGCGCCTAACCTACGAGCAGTACTTC
NA	TRBV6-5	TRBJ2-3	NA	CASSYTAGSADTQYF	TGTGCCAGCAGTTACACGGCGGGATCCGCGGATACGCAGTATTTT
NA	TRBV4-2	TRBJ1-1	TRBD1	CASSQGQGAMNTEAFF	TGTGCCAGCAGCCAAGGACAGGGGGCTATGAACACTGAAGCTTTCTTT
NA	TRBV5-1	TRBJ2-7	TRBD2	CASSFDTSGSSHEYF	TGCGCCAGCAGCTTTGATACTAGCGGGAGCTCTCACGAGTACTTC
NA	TRBV6-5	TRBJ2-2	NA	CASSPQLYTGELFF	TGTGCCAGCAGTCCCCAATTGTACACCGGGGAGCTGTTTTTT
NA	TRBV29-1	TRBJ2-3	NA	CSLAADTQYF	TGCAGCTTGGCTGCAGATACGCAGTATTTT
NA	TRBV5-1	TRBJ2-1	TRBD2	CASSLGSGSYNEQFF	TGCGCCAGCAGCTTGGGTAGCGGGAGCTACAATGAGCAGTTCTTC
NA	TRBV5-1	TRBJ2-1	TRBD2	CASSSDNSGGTYNEQFF	TGCGCCAGCAGCTCAGATAATAGCGGGGGGACCTACAATGAGCAGTTCTTC
NA	TRBV5-5	TRBJ1-1	NA	CASSSQGNTEAFF	TGTGCCAGCAGCTCGCAGGGTAACACTGAAGCTTTCTTT
NA	TRBV19	TRBJ2-1	NA	CASSIGHYNEQFF	TGTGCCAGTAGTATAGGGCATTACAATGAGCAGTTCTTC
NA	TRBV29-1	TRBJ1-1	NA	CSAGGGMNTEAFF	TGCAGCGCCGGTGGAGGGATGAACACTGAAGCTTTCTTT
NA	TRBV4-2	TRBJ2-2	TRBD2	CASSPGVGRASGELFF	TGTGCCAGCAGCCCCGGGGTGGGGAGGGCCTCCGGGGAGCTGTTTTTT
few	TRBV29-1	TRBJ2-1	TRBD2	CSVEIAGGGEQFF	TGCAGCGTTGAAATAGCGGGAGGTGGAGAGCAGTTCTTC
NA	TRBV18	TRBJ2-7	TRBD1	CASSPGSVDRDEQYF	TGTGCCAGCTCCCCGGGTTCCGTGGACAGGGACGAGCAGTACTTC
NA	TRBV3-1/TRBV3-2	TRBJ1-2	NA	CASSQDEGTNYGYTF	TGTGCCAGCAGCCAAGATGAGGGCACTAACTATGGCTACACCTTC
NA	TRBV5-5	TRBJ2-5	NA	CASSPGLFNQETQYF	TGTGCCAGCAGCCCGGGACTTTTTAATCAAGAGACCCAGTACTTC
NA	TRBV7-2	TRBJ1-2	NA	CASRSPGGGFNGYTF	TGTGCCAGCAGATCACCGGGTGGAGGGTTCAATGGCTACACCTTC
NA	TRBV3-1/TRBV3-2	TRBJ2-7	TRBD2	CASSPPGLAGFEQYF	TGTGCCAGCAGCCCCCCGGGACTAGCGGGGTTCGAGCAGTACTTC
few	TRBV7-2	TRBJ2-2	TRBD1	CASSTLTGRELFF	TGTGCCAGCAGCACCCTGACAGGGAGGGAGCTGTTTTTT
NA	TRBV6-5	TRBJ1-5	TRBD1	CASSRDSNQPQHF	TGTGCCAGCAGCCGGGACAGTAATCAGCCCCAGCATTTT
NA	TRBV18	TRBJ2-7	NA	CASSPIMTGDTYEQYF	TGTGCCAGCTCACCAATTATGACAGGTGACACCTACGAGCAGTACTTC
NA	TRBV2	TRBJ2-2	TRBD1	CASPTGLGTGELFF	TGTGCCAGCCCGACAGGGTTGGGCACCGGGGAGCTGTTTTTT
NA	TRBV7-9	TRBJ1-1	NA	CASSLGGGTEAFF	TGTGCCAGCAGCTTAGGGGGAGGCACTGAAGCTTTCTTT
NA	TRBV19	TRBJ2-6	NA	CASSNGGTGANVLTF	TGTGCCAGTAGTAACGGAGGCACTGGGGCCAACGTCCTGACTTTC
NA	TRBV19	TRBJ2-2	NA	CASSIGQQLLGTGELFF	TGTGCCAGTAGTATTGGACAGCAGCTTTTAGGGACCGGGGAGCTGTTTTTT
NA	TRBV19	TRBJ2-7	TRBD2	CASSIGTRLNYGQYF	TGTGCCAGTAGTATAGGGACTAGGCTAAATTACGGGCAGTACTTC
NA	TRBV5-1	TRBJ1-1	NA	CASSLQRPGNTEAFF	TGCGCCAGCAGCCTGCAACGTCCCGGGAACACTGAAGCTTTCTTT
NA	TRBV18	TRBJ2-3	NA	CASSPTTDTQYF	TGTGCCAGCTCACCAACTACAGATACGCAGTATTTT
NA	TRBV5-1	TRBJ2-7	NA	CASSDPRVAYEQYF	TGCGCCAGCAGCGACCCCAGGGTGGCCTACGAGCAGTACTTC
few	TRBV3-1/TRBV3-2	TRBJ1-6	NA	CASSQPQGTVSNSPLHF	TGTGCCAGCAGCCAACCACAGGGTACCGTTTCTAATTCACCCCTCCACTTT